Within the sample, the clone carrying this T cell receptor beta chain is medium-sized (0.01 to 0.1%). A marrow graft followed busulfan-fludarabine conditioning, with cyclophosphamide on days +3 and +4. Germline V gene sequence: CDR1 LNHDA, CDR2 SQIVND (reference sequence). J was trimmed by 0 bases and V by 7 bases; bases with no gene match: 11. There are 16 residues in the CDR3. Measured with immunoSEQ multiplex PCR; TCRdb has only the in-frame clones, and not every one. There are roughly 10,000 clones in the sample, none observed a single time. This specimen comes from a study of T cells after posttransplantation cyclophosphamide.

This clonotype was sampled from a male patient aged 45-59 years who received an allogeneic stem cell transplant from a related donor and was CMV-positive. The T cells may partly be graft donor cells. The chain is built from TRBV19 and TRBJ1-1, with TRBD1 matching 7 bases. Sequences were derived from PBMCs, sampled approximately 380 days after allogeneic stem cell transplant with posttransplant cyclophosphamide. CDR3 residues: CASTPTGRSLNTEAFF. The CDR3 DNA reads as TGTGCCAGTACCCCGACAGGGCGGTCTCTGAACACTGAAGCTTTCTTT.